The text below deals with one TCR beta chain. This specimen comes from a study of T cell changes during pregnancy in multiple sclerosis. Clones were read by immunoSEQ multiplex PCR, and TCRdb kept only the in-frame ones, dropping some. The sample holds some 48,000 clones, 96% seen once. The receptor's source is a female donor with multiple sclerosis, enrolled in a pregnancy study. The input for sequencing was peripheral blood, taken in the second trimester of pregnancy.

The CDR3, as DNA: TGTGCCAGTAGTCTCGCCGGGACAGGGCCCTACGAGCAGTACTTC. It translates to CASSLAGTGPYEQYF. The genes are TRBV19 and TRBJ2-7; 9 bases align to TRBD1. The CDR3 consists of 15 residues. V lost 5 bases and J lost 2; bases outside the gene matches: 7. CDR1 and CDR2 (germline): LNHDA, SQIVND (reference sequence).